This TCR beta chain emerged from a study of T cell repertoires in cytomegalovirus infection (dated by TCRdb to between 2018 and 2021). Study-level background: Donor HLA type was relevant to the analysis, because carriage of CMV infection together with the matching HLA type was indicated by public TCR beta signatures. The study at large found these results: The ex vivo response was dominated by HLA-C-restricted CMV-specific TCR beta clonotypes, which also provided the single most frequent clonotype in two of eight donors. In both this cohort and an independent roughly 350-donor cohort, the cumulative frequency of public TCR beta family members distinguished carriers of CMV infection plus the relevant HLA type.

Data came from an Illumina HiSeq 1500. TCRdb cleaned the public reads at Q25 with fastp, built clones with MiXCR and kept in-frame beta chains. Identical CDR3 protein sequences are pooled into one entry, listed with their most common genes and DNA. The sample table shows about 300,000 distinct CDR3 sequences, and about 8.8% are seen once. The ten largest make up approximately 2.4% of the sample. This clonotype was seen many times. Its target antigen remains unknown. Base-call qualities are not available, and no considerably larger clone is one nucleotide away. The cysteine opens and the phenylalanine closes a CDR3 of 14 amino acids. Of all the DNA, just the CDR3 is kept, 42 bases in frame from base 1. CDR1 and CDR2 were assigned from the germline V gene (reference sequence) as DFQATT and SNEGSKA. Trimming costs V 1 base and J 5 bases, and their ends lie 14 bases apart.

Sequencing was done on a sample of PBMCs. The V and J genes are TRBV20-1 and TRBJ2-5; a weak D assignment points to TRBD1 (5 bases agree). The TCR originated in a human donor in good health (CMV status not recorded). Some clones in this sample may be carry-over from other donors' samples. Here is the DNA: TGCAGTGCTAGAGTCCCTCTGGGGCAGGAGACCCAGTACTTC. It translates to CSARVPLGQETQYF.